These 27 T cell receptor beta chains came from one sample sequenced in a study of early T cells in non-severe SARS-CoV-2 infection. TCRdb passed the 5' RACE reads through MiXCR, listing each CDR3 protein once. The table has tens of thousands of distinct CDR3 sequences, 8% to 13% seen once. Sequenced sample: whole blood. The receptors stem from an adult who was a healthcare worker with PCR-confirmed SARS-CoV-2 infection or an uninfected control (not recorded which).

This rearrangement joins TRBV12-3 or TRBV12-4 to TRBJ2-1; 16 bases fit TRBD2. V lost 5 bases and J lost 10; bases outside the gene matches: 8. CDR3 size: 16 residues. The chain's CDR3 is CASSPGTSGGAREQFF. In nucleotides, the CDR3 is TGTGCCAGCAGTCCCGGGACTAGCGGGGGGGCCCGGGAGCAGTTCTTC.

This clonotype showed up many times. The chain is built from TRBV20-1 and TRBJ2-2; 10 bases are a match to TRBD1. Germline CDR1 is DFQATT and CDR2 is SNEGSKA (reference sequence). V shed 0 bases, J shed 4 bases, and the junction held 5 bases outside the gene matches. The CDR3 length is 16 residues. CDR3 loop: CSAREAGTGVTGELFF. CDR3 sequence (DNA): TGCAGTGCTAGAGAGGCCGGGACAGGGGTCACCGGGGAGCTGTTTTTT.

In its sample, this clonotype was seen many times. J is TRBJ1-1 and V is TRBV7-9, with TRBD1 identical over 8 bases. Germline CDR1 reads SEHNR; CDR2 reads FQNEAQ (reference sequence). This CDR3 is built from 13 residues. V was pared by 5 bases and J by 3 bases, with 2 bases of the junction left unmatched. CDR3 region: CASSPTGDTEAFF. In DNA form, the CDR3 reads TGTGCCAGCAGCCCGACAGGGGACACTGAAGCTTTCTTT.

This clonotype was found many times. CDR3 amino acids: CATSDLGTSAYNEQFF. DNA for the CDR3: TGTGCCACCAGTGATTTGGGCACTAGCGCCTACAATGAGCAGTTCTTC. The V gene is TRBV24-1, the J gene TRBJ2-1; 7 bases match TRBD2. V was clipped by 0 bases and J by 2 bases; unmatched bases: 3. The CDR3 is 16 amino acids. CDR1 is KGHDR, CDR2 SFDVKD, per germline.

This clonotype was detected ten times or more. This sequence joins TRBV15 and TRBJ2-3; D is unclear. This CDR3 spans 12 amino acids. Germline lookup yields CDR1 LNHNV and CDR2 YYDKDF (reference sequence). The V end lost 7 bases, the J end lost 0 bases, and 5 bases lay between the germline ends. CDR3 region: CATKRSTDTQYF. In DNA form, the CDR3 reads TGTGCCACCAAGCGTAGCACAGATACGCAGTATTTT.

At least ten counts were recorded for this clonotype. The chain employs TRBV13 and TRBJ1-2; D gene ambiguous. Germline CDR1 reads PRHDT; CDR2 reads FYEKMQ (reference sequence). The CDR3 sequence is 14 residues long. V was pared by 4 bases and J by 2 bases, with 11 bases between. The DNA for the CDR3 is TGTGCCAGCAGCTCCCCCGGACGGAACTATGGCTACACCTTC. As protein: CASSSPGRNYGYTF.

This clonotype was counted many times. In nucleotides, the CDR3 is TGCGCCAGCAGAGCCGACGGTCGGGGATTGAACACTGAAGCTTTCTTT. Amino acids: CASRADGRGLNTEAFF. This chain uses TRBV5-1 with TRBJ1-1; no firm D call. The CDR3 extends over 16 amino acids. Trimming cost V 5 bases and J 0 bases, with 17 bases left between them. Germline CDR1 is SGHRS and CDR2 is YFSETQ.

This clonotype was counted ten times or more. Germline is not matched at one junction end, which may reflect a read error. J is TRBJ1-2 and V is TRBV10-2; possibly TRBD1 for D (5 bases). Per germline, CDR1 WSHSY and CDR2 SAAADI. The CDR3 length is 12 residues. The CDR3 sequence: CANSESWGGYTF. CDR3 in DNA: TGCGCCAACAGTGAGTCTTGGGGCGGCTACACCTTC.

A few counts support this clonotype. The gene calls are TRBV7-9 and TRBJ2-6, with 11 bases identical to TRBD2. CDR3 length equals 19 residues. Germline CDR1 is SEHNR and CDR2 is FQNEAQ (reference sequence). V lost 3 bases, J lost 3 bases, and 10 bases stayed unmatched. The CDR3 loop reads CASSFPKTGTSGGANVLTF. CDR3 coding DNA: TGTGCCAGCAGCTTCCCGAAAACCGGGACTAGCGGTGGGGCCAACGTCCTGACTTTC.

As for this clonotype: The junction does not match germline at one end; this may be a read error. Written as DNA, the CDR3 is TGTGCCAGCAGCTTCGGCGGGCAAGGGACCCAGTACTTC. Its translation is CASSFGGQGTQYF. The rearrangement links TRBV7-6 to TRBJ2-5, with D possibly TRBD2 on 5 matching bases. The CDR3 length is 13 residues. Germline-derived CDR1 and CDR2 are SGHVS and FNYEAQ.

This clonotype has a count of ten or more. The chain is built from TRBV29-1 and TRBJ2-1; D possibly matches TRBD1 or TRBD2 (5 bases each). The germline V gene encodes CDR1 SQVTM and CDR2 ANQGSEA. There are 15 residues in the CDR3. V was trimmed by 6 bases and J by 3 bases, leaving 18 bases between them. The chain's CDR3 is CSVKTTGTDYNEQFF. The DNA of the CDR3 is TGCAGCGTAAAAACCACCGGGACGGACTACAATGAGCAGTTCTTC.

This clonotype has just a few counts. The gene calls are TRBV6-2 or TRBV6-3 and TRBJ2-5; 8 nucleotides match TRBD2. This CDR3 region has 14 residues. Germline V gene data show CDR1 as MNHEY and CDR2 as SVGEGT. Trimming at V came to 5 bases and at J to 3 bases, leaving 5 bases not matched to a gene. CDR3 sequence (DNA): TGTGCCAGCAGTCCGGCCGGGGGGGAAGAGACCCAGTACTTC. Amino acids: CASSPAGGEETQYF.

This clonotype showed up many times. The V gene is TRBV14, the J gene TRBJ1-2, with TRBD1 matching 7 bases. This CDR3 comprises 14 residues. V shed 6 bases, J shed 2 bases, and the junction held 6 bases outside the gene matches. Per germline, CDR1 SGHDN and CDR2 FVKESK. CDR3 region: CASRKTGTNYGYTF. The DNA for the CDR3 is TGTGCCAGCAGAAAGACAGGGACCAACTATGGCTACACCTTC.

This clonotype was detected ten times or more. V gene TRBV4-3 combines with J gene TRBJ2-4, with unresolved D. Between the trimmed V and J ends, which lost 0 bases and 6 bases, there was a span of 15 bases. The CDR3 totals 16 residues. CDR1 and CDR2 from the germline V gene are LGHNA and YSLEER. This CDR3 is CASSQDLGQIINIQYF. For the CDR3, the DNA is TGCGCCAGCAGCCAAGATTTGGGCCAGATAATAAACATTCAGTACTTC.

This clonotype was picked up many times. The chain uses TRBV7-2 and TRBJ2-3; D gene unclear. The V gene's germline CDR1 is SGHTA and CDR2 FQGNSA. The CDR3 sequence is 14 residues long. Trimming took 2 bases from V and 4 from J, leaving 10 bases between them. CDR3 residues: CASSLFRVADTQYF. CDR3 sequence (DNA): TGTGCCAGCAGCTTATTCCGGGTTGCAGATACGCAGTATTTT.

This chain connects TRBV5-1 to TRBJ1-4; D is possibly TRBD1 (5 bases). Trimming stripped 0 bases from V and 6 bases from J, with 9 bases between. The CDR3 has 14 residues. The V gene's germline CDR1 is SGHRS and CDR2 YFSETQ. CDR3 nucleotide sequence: TGCGCCAGCAGCTTGGAGCCGGGGGATGAAAAACTGTTTTTT. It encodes CASSLEPGDEKLFF.

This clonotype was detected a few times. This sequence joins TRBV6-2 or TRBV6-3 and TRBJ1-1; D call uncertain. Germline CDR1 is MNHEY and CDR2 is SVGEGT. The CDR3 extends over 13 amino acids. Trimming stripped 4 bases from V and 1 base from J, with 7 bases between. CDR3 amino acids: CASSLRENTEAFF. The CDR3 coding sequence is TGTGCCAGCAGTTTACGGGAGAACACTGAAGCTTTCTTT.

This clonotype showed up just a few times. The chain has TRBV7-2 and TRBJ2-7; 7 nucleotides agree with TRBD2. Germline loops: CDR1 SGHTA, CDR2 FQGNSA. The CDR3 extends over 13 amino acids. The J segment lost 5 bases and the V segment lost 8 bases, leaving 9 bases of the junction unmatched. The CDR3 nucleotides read TGTGCCAGCTCCCCGGGGAGGGGCAACGAGCAGTACTTC. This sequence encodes CASSPGRGNEQYF.

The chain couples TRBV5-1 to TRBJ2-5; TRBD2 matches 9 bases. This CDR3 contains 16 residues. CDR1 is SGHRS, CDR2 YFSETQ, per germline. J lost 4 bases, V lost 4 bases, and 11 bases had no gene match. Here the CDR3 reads CASSTLAGAVAETQYF. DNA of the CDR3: TGCGCCAGCAGCACTTTAGCGGGAGCCGTAGCAGAGACCCAGTACTTC.

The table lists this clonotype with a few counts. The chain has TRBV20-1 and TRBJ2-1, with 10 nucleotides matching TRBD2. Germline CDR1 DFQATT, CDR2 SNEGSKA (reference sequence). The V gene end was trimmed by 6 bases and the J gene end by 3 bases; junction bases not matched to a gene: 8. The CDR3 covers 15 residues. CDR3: CSARPLAGDYNEQFF. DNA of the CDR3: TGCAGTGCGCGCCCCCTAGCGGGAGACTACAATGAGCAGTTCTTC.

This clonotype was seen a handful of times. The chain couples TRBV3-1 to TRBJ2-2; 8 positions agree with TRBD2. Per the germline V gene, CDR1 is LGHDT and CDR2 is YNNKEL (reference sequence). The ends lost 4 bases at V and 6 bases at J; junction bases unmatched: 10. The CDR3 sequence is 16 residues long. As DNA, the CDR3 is TGTGCCAGCAGCCCATCGGGGACTAGTTTGTCCGGGGAGCTGTTTTTT. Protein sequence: CASSPSGTSLSGELFF.

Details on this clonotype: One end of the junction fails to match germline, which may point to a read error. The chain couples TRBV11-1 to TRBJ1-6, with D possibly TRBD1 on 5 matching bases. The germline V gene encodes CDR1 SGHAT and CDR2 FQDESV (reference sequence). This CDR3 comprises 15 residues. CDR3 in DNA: TGTGCCTGCAGCTTCACTGGGGCGAATAATTCACCCCTCCACTTT. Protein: CACSFTGANNSPLHF.

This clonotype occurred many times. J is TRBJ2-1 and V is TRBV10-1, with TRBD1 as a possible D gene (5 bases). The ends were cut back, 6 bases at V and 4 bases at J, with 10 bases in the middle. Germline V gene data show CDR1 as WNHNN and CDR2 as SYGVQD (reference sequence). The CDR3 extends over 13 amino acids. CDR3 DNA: TGCGCCAGCAGCCTGACAGAATACAATGAGCAGTTCTTC. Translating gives CASSLTEYNEQFF.

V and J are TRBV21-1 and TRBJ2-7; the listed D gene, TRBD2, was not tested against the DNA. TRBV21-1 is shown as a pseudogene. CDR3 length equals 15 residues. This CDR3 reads CASSKARGIDDEQYF. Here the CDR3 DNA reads TGTGCCAGCAGCAAAGCGCGCGGGATTGACGACGAGCAGTACTTC.

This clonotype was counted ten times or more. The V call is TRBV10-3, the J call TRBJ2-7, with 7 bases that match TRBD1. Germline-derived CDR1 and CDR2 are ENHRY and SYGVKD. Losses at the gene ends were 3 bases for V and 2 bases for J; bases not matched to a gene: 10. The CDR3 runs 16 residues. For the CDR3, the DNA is TGTGCCATCAGTGAATCGACAGGGCAACCTACCTACGAGCAGTACTTC. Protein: CAISESTGQPTYEQYF.

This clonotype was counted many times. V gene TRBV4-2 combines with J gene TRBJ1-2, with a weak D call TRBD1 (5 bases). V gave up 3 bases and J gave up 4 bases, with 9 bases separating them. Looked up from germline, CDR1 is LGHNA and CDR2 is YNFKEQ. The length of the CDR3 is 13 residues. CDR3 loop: CASSHRDGYGYTF. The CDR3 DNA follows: TGTGCCAGCAGCCACCGGGACGGCTATGGCTACACCTTC.

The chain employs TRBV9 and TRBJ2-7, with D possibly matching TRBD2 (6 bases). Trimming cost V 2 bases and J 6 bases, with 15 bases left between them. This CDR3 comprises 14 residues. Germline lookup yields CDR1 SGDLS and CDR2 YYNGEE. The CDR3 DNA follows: TGTGCCAGCAGCGTGGGACTGCTATCCCGCGAGCAGTACTTC. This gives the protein CASSVGLLSREQYF.